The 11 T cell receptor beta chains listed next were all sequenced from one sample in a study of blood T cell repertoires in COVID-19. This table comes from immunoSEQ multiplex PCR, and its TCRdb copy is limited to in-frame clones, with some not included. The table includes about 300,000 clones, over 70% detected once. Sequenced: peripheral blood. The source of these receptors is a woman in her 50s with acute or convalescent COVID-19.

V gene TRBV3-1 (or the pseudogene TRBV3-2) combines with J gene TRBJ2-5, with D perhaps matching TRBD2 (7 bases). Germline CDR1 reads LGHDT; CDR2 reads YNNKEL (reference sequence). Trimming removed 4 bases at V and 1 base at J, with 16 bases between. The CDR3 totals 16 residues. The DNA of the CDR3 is TGTGCCAGCAGCCTCGGGGGGCCCCCGTTCCAAGAGACCCAGTACTTC. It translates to CASSLGGPPFQETQYF.

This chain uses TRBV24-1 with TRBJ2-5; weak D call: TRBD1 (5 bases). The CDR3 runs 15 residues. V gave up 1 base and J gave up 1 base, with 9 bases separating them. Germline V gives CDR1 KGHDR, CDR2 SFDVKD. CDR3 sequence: CATSDFSDIQETQYF. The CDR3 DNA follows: TGTGCCACCAGTGATTTTTCGGACATCCAAGAGACCCAGTACTTC.

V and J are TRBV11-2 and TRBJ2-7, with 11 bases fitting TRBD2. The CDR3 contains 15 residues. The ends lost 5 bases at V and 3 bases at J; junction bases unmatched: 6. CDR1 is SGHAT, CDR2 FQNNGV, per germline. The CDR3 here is CASSARLAGIYEQYF. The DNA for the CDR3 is TGTGCCAGCAGCGCTCGACTAGCGGGAATCTACGAGCAGTACTTC.

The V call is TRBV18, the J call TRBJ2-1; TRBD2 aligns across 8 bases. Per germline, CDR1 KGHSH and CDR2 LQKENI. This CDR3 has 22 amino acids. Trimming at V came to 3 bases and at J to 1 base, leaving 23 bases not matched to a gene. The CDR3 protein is CASSPLRAPSGREIDSYNEQFF. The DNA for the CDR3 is TGTGCCAGCTCACCCCTACGAGCCCCTAGCGGGCGGGAGATAGATTCCTACAATGAGCAGTTCTTC. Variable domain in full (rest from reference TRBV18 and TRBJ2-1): NAGVMQNPRHLVRRRGQEARLRCSPMKGHSHVYWYRQLPEEGLKFMVYLQKENIIDESGMPKERFSAEFPKEGPSILRIQQVVRGDSAAYFCASSPLRAPSGREIDSYNEQFFGPGTRLTVL.

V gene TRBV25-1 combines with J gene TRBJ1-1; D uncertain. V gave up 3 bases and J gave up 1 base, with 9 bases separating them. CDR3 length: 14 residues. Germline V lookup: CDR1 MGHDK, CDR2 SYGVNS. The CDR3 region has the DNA TGTGCCAGCAGTGAGGCGGGAGAGAACACTGAAGCTTTCTTT. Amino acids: CASSEAGENTEAFF.

CDR3 coding DNA: TGTGCCAGCAGCCGAGGGTTCGGGCAAGAGACCCAGTACTTC. Protein sequence: CASSRGFGQETQYF. The rearrangement uses TRBV3-1 (or the pseudogene TRBV3-2) and TRBJ2-5, with a weak D call TRBD2 (5 bases). V gave up 4 bases and J gave up 2 bases, with 11 bases separating them. Per germline, CDR1 LGHDT and CDR2 YNNKEL (reference sequence). The CDR3 is 14 amino acids.

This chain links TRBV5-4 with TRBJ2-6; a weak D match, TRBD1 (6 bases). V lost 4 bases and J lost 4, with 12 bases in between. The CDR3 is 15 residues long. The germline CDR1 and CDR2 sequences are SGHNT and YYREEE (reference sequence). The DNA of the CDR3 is TGTGCCAGCAGCGGGGACACGGAGGGGGCCAACGTCCTGACTTTC. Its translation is CASSGDTEGANVLTF. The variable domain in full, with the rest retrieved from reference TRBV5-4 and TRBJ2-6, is ETGVTQSPTHLIKTRGQQVTLRCSSQSGHNTVSWYQQALGQGPQFIFQYYREEENGRGNFPPRFSGLQFPNYSSELNVNALELDDSALYLCASSGDTEGANVLTFGAGSRLTVL.

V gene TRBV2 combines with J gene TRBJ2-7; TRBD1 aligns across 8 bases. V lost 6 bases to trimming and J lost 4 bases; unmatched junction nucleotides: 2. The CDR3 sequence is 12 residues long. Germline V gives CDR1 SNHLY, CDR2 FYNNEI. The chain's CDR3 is CASSGQGYEQYF. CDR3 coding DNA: TGTGCCAGCAGCGGACAGGGATACGAGCAGTACTTC.

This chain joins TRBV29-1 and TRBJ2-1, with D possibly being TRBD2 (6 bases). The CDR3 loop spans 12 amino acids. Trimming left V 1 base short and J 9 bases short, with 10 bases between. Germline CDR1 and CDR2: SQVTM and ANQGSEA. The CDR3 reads CSVEAGEGEQFF. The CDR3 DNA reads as TGCAGCGTTGAAGCGGGAGAAGGTGAGCAGTTCTTC.

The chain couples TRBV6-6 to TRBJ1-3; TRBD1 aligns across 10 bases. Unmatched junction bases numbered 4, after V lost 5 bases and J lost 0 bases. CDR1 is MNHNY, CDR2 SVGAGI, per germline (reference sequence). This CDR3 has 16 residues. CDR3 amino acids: CASSPRTGGSGNTIYF. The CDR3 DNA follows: TGTGCCAGCAGTCCGCGGACAGGGGGCTCTGGAAACACCATATATTTT.

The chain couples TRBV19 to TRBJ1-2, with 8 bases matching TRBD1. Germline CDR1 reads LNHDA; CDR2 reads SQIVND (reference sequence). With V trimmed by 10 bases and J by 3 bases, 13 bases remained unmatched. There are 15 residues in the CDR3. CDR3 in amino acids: CATQFARDRHYGYTF. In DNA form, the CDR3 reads TGTGCCACCCAGTTCGCCCGGGACAGGCACTATGGCTACACCTTC.